This T cell receptor beta chain originates from a study of T cell responses to AZD1222 COVID-19 vaccine. This table comes from immunoSEQ multiplex PCR, and its TCRdb copy is limited to in-frame clones, with some not included. The profile shows 80,000 to 100,000 clones, 80% to 90% of them singletons. Study-level results: Donors were largely white British and mainly female; clonal diversity was possibly underestimated. Regions left unmutated in variants are reportedly the target of nearly half of spike-specific TCRs. Vaccine-related CD4 TCRs covered spike, predominating at 160-218 and 743-854.

As to this clone: Its antigen is unknown.

Some second doses came at about 4 weeks and others at about 12 weeks; these were pooled. The sequence was obtained from an adult who received the AZD1222 COVID-19 vaccine. This material consisted of peripheral blood, taken 28 days after the second AZD1222 dose.

CDR3 in DNA: TGTGCCAGCAGCCAATGGGGCGGGAGCTCCTACAATGAGCAGTTCTTC. Translation: CASSQWGGSSYNEQFF. J is TRBJ2-1 and V is TRBV14; TRBD2 agrees at 7 bases. Trimming cost V 2 bases and J 0 bases; bases outside gene matches: 4. Germline values: CDR1 SGHDN, CDR2 FVKESK. The CDR3 spans 16 residues.